This is a list of T cell receptor beta chains from one sample in a study of blood T cell repertoires in COVID-19. Sequenced by immunoSEQ multiplex PCR; TCRdb stores in-frame clones only, minus some. Of over 30,000 clones listed, 88% are singletons. The sample was peripheral blood. These receptors were taken from a human donor in a cohort sampled during active COVID-19. The CDR3 runs from the conserved cysteine through the conserved F or W. The order of the fields is V gene, D gene, J gene, CDR3 protein, CDR3 DNA. D genes are given only for firm matches.

>TRBV5-1|TRBD2|TRBJ2-2
CASTSQAGGPIGELFF
TGCGCCAGCACTTCCCAAGCGGGGGGGCCAATCGGGGAGCTGTTTTTT
>TRBV6-1|TRBD2|TRBJ2-3
CASSEGPPGTSGTDTQYF
TGTGCCAGCAGTGAAGGGCCCCCGGGGACTAGCGGCACAGATACGCAGTATTTT
>TRBV7-8|TRBD2|TRBJ2-7
CASSLLLAGRTYEQYF
TGTGCCAGCAGCTTACTCTTAGCGGGACGAACCTACGAGCAGTACTTC
>TRBV6-4|NA|TRBJ1-1
CASSDGTGEAFF
TGTGCCAGCAGTGACGGAACAGGGGAAGCTTTCTTT
>TRBV4-3|NA|TRBJ1-2
CASSQDQGTERGYTF
TGCGCCAGCAGCCAAGATCAGGGAACCGAACGTGGCTACACCTTC
>TRBV7-9|NA|TRBJ2-7
CASIPTARSYEQYF
TGTGCCAGCATCCCTACAGCAAGATCCTACGAGCAGTACTTC
>TRBV18|TRBD1|TRBJ2-7
CASSPVLRGQGTGEQYF
TGTGCCAGCTCACCAGTCCTCCGAGGACAGGGGACGGGCGAGCAGTACTTC
>TRBV21-1|NA|TRBJ2-3
CASSKTGTSTDTQYF
TGTGCCAGCAGCAAAACCGGGACAAGCACAGATACGCAGTATTTT
>TRBV5-8|TRBD1|TRBJ2-6
CASQRQGFIWDFSGANVLTF
TGTGCCAGCCAAAGACAGGGATTTATTTGGGATTTCTCTGGGGCCAACGTCCTGACTTTC
>TRBV19|NA|TRBJ1-5
CASSIDSQNNQPQHF
TGTGCCAGTAGTATAGATTCCCAGAACAATCAGCCCCAGCATTTT
>TRBV28|TRBD1|TRBJ2-2
CASSSTGSMNTGELFF
TGTGCCAGCAGTTCGACAGGGTCTATGAACACCGGGGAGCTGTTTTTT
>TRBV18|TRBD2|TRBJ2-2
CASSGLAGGGNTGELFF
TGTGCCAGCTCGGGACTAGCGGGAGGAGGAAACACCGGGGAGCTGTTTTTT
>TRBV21-1|NA|TRBJ1-6
CASSKAQPGARYNSPLHF
TGTGCCAGCAGCAAAGCCCAACCAGGGGCCCGCTATAATTCACCCCTCCACTTT
>TRBV11-2|TRBD2|TRBJ2-1
CASSRPFSGRALDNEQFF
TGTGCCAGCAGCCGCCCCTTTAGCGGGAGGGCCCTCGACAATGAGCAGTTCTTC
>TRBV3-1/TRBV3-2|NA|TRBJ2-7
CASSQAGSGHEQYF
TGTGCCAGCAGCCAAGCGGGAAGTGGACACGAGCAGTACTTC
>TRBV9|TRBD1|TRBJ1-2
CASSRLPGGDGYTF
TGTGCCAGCAGTCGCCTCCCAGGGGGAGATGGCTACACCTTC
>TRBV11-3|TRBD2|TRBJ2-5
CASSRGSGGPGFAETQYF
TGTGCCAGCAGCCGAGGTAGCGGGGGGCCTGGATTCGCGGAGACCCAGTACTTC
>TRBV5-1|TRBD2|TRBJ2-3
CASSLEGHGWASGSTDTQYF
TGCGCCAGCAGCTTGGAAGGACATGGGTGGGCTAGCGGGAGCACAGATACGCAGTATTTT
>TRBV6-5|TRBD2|TRBJ2-2
CASSSVAGSYTGELFF
TGTGCCAGCAGTTCCGTAGCGGGAAGTTACACCGGGGAGCTGTTTTTT
>TRBV6-5|TRBD2|TRBJ2-1
CASSTPSGRPHEQFF
TGTGCCAGCAGTACCCCTAGCGGGAGGCCCCATGAGCAGTTCTTC
>TRBV19|NA|TRBJ2-5
CASSTQGIHVETQYF
TGTGCCAGTAGTACACAGGGAATTCACGTAGAGACCCAGTACTTC
>TRBV6-5|TRBD1|TRBJ2-1
CASSYSSRGPYNEQFF
TGTGCCAGCAGTTACTCGAGCAGGGGGCCTTACAATGAGCAGTTCTTC
>TRBV3-1/TRBV3-2|TRBD2|TRBJ2-1
CASSQRSTGLVSEQFF
TGTGCCAGCAGCCAACGGTCGACCGGACTAGTCTCGGAGCAGTTCTTC
>TRBV5-1|NA|TRBJ2-3
CASSLDRDTQYF
TGCGCCAGCAGCTTAGATCGGGATACGCAGTATTTT
>TRBV2|TRBD2|TRBJ2-5
CASSHGTSGGDRETQYF
TGTGCCAGCAGCCACGGGACTAGCGGGGGGGACAGAGAGACCCAGTACTTC
>TRBV14|NA|TRBJ2-5
CASSQFQASQETQYF
TGTGCCAGCAGCCAATTTCAGGCCTCCCAAGAGACCCAGTACTTC
>TRBV5-6|NA|TRBJ1-5
CASSQQPNQPQHF
TGTGCCAGCAGCCAACAGCCAAATCAGCCCCAGCATTTT
>TRBV18|TRBD2|TRBJ2-7
CASSQTSSGSSYEQYF
TGTGCCAGCTCGCAGACCTCTAGCGGGAGCTCCTACGAGCAGTACTTC
>TRBV18|NA|TRBJ2-2
CASSPAVPGAGELFF
TGTGCCAGCTCACCAGCGGTCCCGGGGGCCGGGGAGCTGTTTTTT
>TRBV7-9|TRBD1|TRBJ1-6
CASGTDNSPLHF
TGTGCCAGCGGGACAGATAATTCACCCCTCCACTTT
>TRBV7-2|NA|TRBJ1-6
CASSLGAQSYNSPLHF
TGTGCCAGCAGCTTAGGGGCTCAGTCCTATAATTCACCCCTCCACTTT
>TRBV18|NA|TRBJ2-5
CASSPLDSKETQYF
TGTGCCAGCTCACCACTCGATAGTAAAGAGACCCAGTACTTC